This TCR beta chain was retrieved from a study of neurological immune-mediated disorders. Overall study results and limits: No sharing of CDR3 amino acid sequences was observed among expanded clones across subjects, suggesting private repertoires in all groups. When the repertoires were sorted by phylogenetic grouping, those of 18 of 34 multiple sclerosis patients ended up in one related-CDR3 cluster, a possible signature.

The cDNA was generated through 5'RACE incorporating 10-nucleotide random UMIs. Sequencing runs each generated in excess of 200 million TCR-beta sequences derived from 15-18 subjects. TCRdb passed the 5' RACE reads through MiXCR, listing each CDR3 protein once. The data hold 55,000 to 60,000 distinct CDR3 sequences, with around 3.4% observed a single time. This clonotype was seen ten or more times. As yet, its antigen is unknown. This clonotype was obtained from a woman in her 30s with multiple sclerosis. Sample: PBMCs.

The CDR3 region has the DNA TGTGCCAGCTCCACACTAGGGGAGGGGATGAACACTGAAGCTTTCTTT. It codes for CASSTLGEGMNTEAFF. V and J are TRBV18 and TRBJ1-1; tentative D call: TRBD1 (5 bases). Germline CDR1 reads KGHSH; CDR2 reads LQKENI. This CDR3 is 16 amino acids long. V lost 6 bases and J 0 bases, leaving 17 bases between the germline ends.